This T cell receptor (beta chain) was identified during a study of T cell responses to AZD1222 COVID-19 vaccine. Points from the study as a whole: It should be noted that donors were predominantly white British and more often female, and clonal diversity was possibly underestimated.

The repertoire was sequenced with immunoSEQ multiplex PCR; TCRdb's copy has only in-frame clones and lacks some. This table holds about 110,000 clones, approximately 94% found once. As to this clone: Its specificity is not known.

The origin of this receptor is an adult who received the AZD1222 COVID-19 vaccine. The sample here was peripheral blood, taken 28 days after the second AZD1222 dose.

In nucleotides, the CDR3 is TGTGCCAGCAGCTCTCTTACTAGCGGGGGGCCGATAAAGGCTTATACGCAGTATTTT. Protein: CASSSLTSGGPIKAYTQYF. The chain joins TRBV11-2 to TRBJ2-3, with TRBD2 identical over 12 bases. The CDR3 is 19 residues long. From germline, CDR1 is SGHAT and CDR2 FQNNGV. The V and J ends lost 4 bases and 7 bases, in that order; junction bases with no gene match: 18.